This T cell receptor beta chain was captured in a study of T-cell memory formation after mild COVID-19 (dated by TCRdb to 2020 to 2023). In the study overall: TCR sequence clusters from the two donors were found to be largely donor specific. Two young, previously healthy adult volunteers made up the cohort, one male and one female. T-cell clones expanding and contracting after mild COVID-19 in two donors were tracked by longitudinal TCRalpha and TCRbeta repertoire sequencing. Here is what the overall study found, with its caveats: Contracting CD4+ clones were located mainly in the CM and EM memory subsets, whereas CD8+ clones were found to be enriched in EMRA. The second-wave clones that peaked on day 37 were not confirmed to be SARS-CoV-2 specific. From day 15 to 85, contracting clones showed balanced CD4/CD8 phenotypes, whereas a second wave of clones that expanded from day 15 to 37 leaned towards CD4+. Some responding clones were detected in pre-infection memory, which suggested that pre-existing cross-reactive memory T cells had joined the SARS-CoV-2 response. Only two mild cases were covered by the study, and larger cohorts that include severe cases with pre-infection samples were considered necessary.

Ficoll-Paque density gradient centrifugation was used to isolate PBMCs. The listed sequencing device is Illumina NovaSeq 6000. TCRalpha and TCRbeta cDNA libraries were built by 5'RACE with constant-segment primers, adding sample barcodes and unique molecular identifiers. Trizol reagent was used to extract RNA from every sample. Libraries were amplified in two PCR steps, with a second sample barcode and Illumina TruSeq adapters added in the second step. The libraries were sequenced on an Illumina NovaSeq using 2 x 150 bp paired-end reads. The original methods were these. Reads were demultiplexed and collapsed into UMI-guided consensus sequences with migec v1.2.7. With mixcr v2.1.11, UMI consensuses were aligned to TRA and TRB V and J templates and assembled into clonotypes. A clonotype was counted as expanded or contracted only if both edgeR and NoisET called the change significant, with noise models trained on biological replicates. edgeR calls used a false discovery rate-adjusted p below 0.01 and a log2 fold-change threshold of 1. As an exploratory analysis of dynamics, max-normalized trajectories of the 1000 most abundant clonotypes were examined with PCA combined with hierarchical clustering. Each responding clone was given a CD4 or CD8 phenotype based on the CD4+ and CD8+ repertoires, which had been sequenced separately. Using fastp at Q25 and MiXCR, TCRdb reprocessed the public reads and kept productive beta chains. Rows matching on CDR3 protein sequence are summarized as one entry with the most common DNA and genes. None of the V and J calls come from the authors' own analysis; TCRdb made them. Here the sample has 350,000 to 500,000 distinct CDR3 sequences; roughly 18% occur a single time. Under 25% of the sample rests with the top ten.

With regard to this clonotype: No antigen is known for it. No base quality information exists; no much larger clone differs at one position.

Sequences were obtained from PBMCs or a T cell subset sorted from them (not recorded which). This sequence was found in a man aged 18 to 35 who had mild COVID-19 (a few samples of this study predate the infection). The sample titles of this study are shuffled in the database, so cell type and time point are left out; the donor was told from shared clones.

For the CDR3, the sequence is CASSNTGETGELFF. The nucleotide sequence is given as TGTGCCAGCAGCAACACAGGAGAGACCGGGGAGCTGTTTTTT. The chain is made from TRBV7-6 and TRBJ2-2; TRBD1 is possibly the D segment (5 matching bases). The CDR3, from cysteine to phenylalanine, totals 14 residues. Only the CDR3 DNA is retained, 42 bases long and in frame from the first base. Between the V and J ends, shortened by 5 bases and 5 bases respectively, the junction contains 12 bases. Reading the germline V gene gives CDR1 SGHVS and CDR2 FNYEAQ.